The 11 T cell receptor beta chains listed next were all sequenced from one sample in a study of Ad26.COV2.S vaccination and SARS-CoV-2 variants. The treatment was: about 20 received Ad26.COV2.S at low or high dose, single or two shots; 5 received placebo; per-sample allocation not given. Repertoires come from day 63 after the first vaccine or placebo injection. Clones were read by immunoSEQ multiplex PCR, and TCRdb kept only the in-frame ones, dropping some. This sample has around 450,000 clones, with about nine tenths found just once. The specimen was peripheral blood, collected in a trial of Ad26.COV2.S vaccine versus placebo. The source of these receptors is a person between 18 and 65 years old who received the Ad26.COV2.S COVID-19 vaccine or a placebo.

This rearrangement joins TRBV11-1 to TRBJ2-1, with unresolved D. The CDR3 extends over 13 amino acids. Germline CDR1 is SGHAT and CDR2 is FQDESV (reference sequence). Deletions cut 0 bases from V and 8 bases from J, with 8 bases between. CDR3 nucleotide sequence: TGTGCCAGCAGCTTAGCAGGGTCCCATGAGCAGTTCTTC. Residues: CASSLAGSHEQFF.

The gene calls are TRBV5-6 and TRBJ2-5, with D tentatively TRBD2 (5 bases). CDR3 length: 16 residues. CDR1 and CDR2 (germline): SGHDT, YYEEEE. Trimming took 1 base from V and 3 from J, leaving 16 bases between them. CDR3 amino acids: CASSLLITTGKETQYF. The CDR3 nucleotides read TGTGCCAGCAGCTTGTTAATTACTACGGGGAAAGAGACCCAGTACTTC.

This chain uses TRBV11-2 with TRBJ2-7; no firm D call. There are 12 residues in the CDR3. Germline values: CDR1 SGHAT, CDR2 FQNNGV. V shed 5 bases and J shed 6 bases, with 11 bases lying between them. The CDR3 loop is CASSPVVGEQYF. CDR3 DNA sequence: TGTGCCAGCAGCCCCGTGGTCGGCGAGCAGTACTTC.

The chain has TRBV28 and TRBJ1-2; D might be TRBD1 (5 bases). Germline lookup yields CDR1 MDHEN and CDR2 SYDVKM. Trimming left V 5 bases short and J 5 bases short, with 12 bases between. The CDR3 spans 13 residues. The CDR3 loop reads CASSQPRQYGYTF. The CDR3 DNA is TGTGCCAGCAGTCAGCCCCGACAGTATGGCTACACCTTC.

The V gene is TRBV4-2, the J gene TRBJ2-7; a possible D gene is TRBD2 (5 bases). This CDR3 has 18 residues. V lost 0 bases and J lost 3, with 21 bases in between. Germline V gene data show CDR1 as LGHNA and CDR2 as YNFKEQ. The CDR3 loop is CASSQEGGEWESFYEQYF. The CDR3 DNA reads TGTGCCAGCAGCCAAGAAGGTGGGGAATGGGAGTCGTTCTACGAGCAGTACTTC.

Regarding this clone: The same CDR3 also results from other DNA sequences found in this sample. This chain uses TRBV28 with TRBJ2-7; D is unclear. The V gene's germline CDR1 is MDHEN and CDR2 SYDVKM. This CDR3 has 11 amino acids. The V and J ends lost 4 bases and 1 base respectively, with 2 bases between them. The CDR3 bases are TGTGCCAGCAGTTCATCCTACGAGCAGTACTTC. Translation: CASSSSYEQYF. The full variable domain, in which reference TRBV28 and TRBJ2-7 provide the parts outside the CDR3, is DVKVTQSSRYLVKRTGEKVFLECVQDMDHENMFWYRQDPGLGLRLIYFSYDVKMKEKGDIPEGYSVSREKKERFSLILESASTNQTSMYLCASSSSYEQYFGPGTRLTVT.

The chain recombines TRBV5-1 with TRBJ1-3, with D unclear. Germline CDR1 SGHRS, CDR2 YFSETQ. V was clipped by 0 bases and J by 3 bases, with 13 bases between them. This CDR3 spans 16 amino acids. The CDR3: CASSLAGQAFGNTIYF. CDR3 in DNA: TGCGCCAGCAGCTTGGCCGGGCAGGCTTTTGGAAACACCATATATTTT. The entire variable domain, with the rest obtained from reference TRBV5-1 and TRBJ1-3, is as follows: KAGVTQTPRYLIKTRGQQVTLSCSPISGHRSVSWYQQTPGQGLQFLFEYFSETQRNKGNFPGRFSGRQFSNSRSEMNVSTLELGDSALYLCASSLAGQAFGNTIYFGEGSWLTVV.

The chain's CDR3 is CASSERIAGDTQYF. DNA for the CDR3: TGTGCCAGCAGTGAACGAATAGCGGGAGATACGCAGTATTTT. The chain joins TRBV25-1 to TRBJ2-3; 7 nucleotides line up with TRBD2. V trimming: 2 bases; J trimming: 5 bases; junction bases outside the gene matches: 4. This CDR3 is built from 14 residues. CDR1 MGHDK and CDR2 SYGVNS come from the germline V gene. Based on the CDR3 plus reference TRBV25-1 and TRBJ2-3, the full variable domain is EADIYQTPRYLVIGTGKKITLECSQTMGHDKMYWYQQDPGMELHLIHYSYGVNSTEKGDLSSESTVSRIRTEHFPLTLESARPSHTSQYLCASSERIAGDTQYFGPGTRLTVL.

This CDR3 is CASSYTTLTDTQYF. The CDR3, as DNA: TGTGCCAGCAGTTACACAACACTCACAGATACGCAGTATTTT. V usage is TRBV6-5 and J usage is TRBJ2-3; unclear D gene. This CDR3 contains 14 residues. V was cut by 2 bases and J by 2 bases, with 8 bases left in between. CDR1 MNHEY and CDR2 SVGAGI come from the germline V gene.

The V and J genes are TRBV15 and TRBJ2-5; D not resolved. CDR1 LNHNV and CDR2 YYDKDF come from the germline V gene (reference sequence). V lost 5 bases and J 4 bases, leaving 17 bases between the germline ends. CDR3 length equals 15 residues. The CDR3 DNA reads as TGTGCCACCAGCGTTAACTTAGGACGTGTAGAGACCCAGTACTTC. It is translated as CATSVNLGRVETQYF.

This clone was seen a single time. The V gene is TRBV5-1, the J gene TRBJ1-1; 12 bases agree with TRBD1. Per germline, CDR1 SGHRS and CDR2 YFSETQ. V lost 1 base to trimming and J lost 7 bases; unmatched junction nucleotides: 8. CDR3 length: 16 residues. CDR3 in DNA: TGCGCCAGCAGCTTGTTTGGGGGACAGGGGGCAAATGAAGCTTTCTTT. This codes for CASSLFGGQGANEAFF.